The clone carrying this TCR beta chain appeared a few times. TCRdb ran MiXCR on the 5' RACE reads and lists one entry per CDR3 protein. This sample has some 82,000 distinct CDR3 sequences, with less than 8% found just once. This record belongs to a study of early T cells in non-severe SARS-CoV-2 infection. Background on the study: Sequencing targeted bulk RNA from unsorted whole blood, leaving chains unpaired.

Trimming cost V 7 bases and J 1 base, with 11 bases left between them. The CDR3 contains 13 residues. Germline CDR1 reads SQVTM; CDR2 reads ANQGSEA. The sequence was collected from an adult who was a healthcare worker with PCR-confirmed SARS-CoV-2 infection or an uninfected control (not recorded which). The rearrangement joins TRBV29-1 to TRBJ2-4; D unclear. Sequencing was carried out using whole blood. Written as DNA, the CDR3 is TGCAGCGCTGCCGTAGGGGCCAAAAACATTCAGTACTTC. It encodes CSAAVGAKNIQYF. The entire variable domain, with the rest obtained from reference TRBV29-1 and TRBJ2-4, is as follows: SAVISQKPSRDICQRGTSLTIQCQVDSQVTMMFWYRQQPGQSLTLIATANQGSEATYESGFVIDKFPISRPNLTFSTLTVSNMSPEDSSIYLCSAAVGAKNIQYFGAGTRLSVL.